This passage covers 26 T cell receptor beta chains from one sample sequenced in a study of PD-L1 blockade in urothelial cancer. Documented time point: pretreatment peripheral blood. Sequencing used immunoSEQ multiplex PCR; TCRdb keeps in-frame clones, though not all of them. The table has about 45,000 clones, roughly 88% seen once. The sample in question was PBMCs, obtained around atezolizumab (anti-PD-L1) treatment. The receptors were sampled from a donor over 35 with urothelial cancer.

This chain links TRBV15 with TRBJ1-2; TRBD1 matches at 10 bases. Germline CDR1 is LNHNV and CDR2 is YYDKDF (reference sequence). Trimming removed 3 bases from V and 8 bases from J; junction bases left unmatched: 6. There are 14 residues in the CDR3. This chain's CDR3 is CATSRDRGVGGYTF. The CDR3, as DNA: TGTGCCACCAGCAGGGACAGGGGGGTGGGGGGCTACACCTTC. Drawing the rest from reference TRBV15 and TRBJ1-2, the complete variable domain is DAMVIQNPRYQVTQFGKPVTLSCSQTLNHNVMYWYQQKSSQAPKLLFHYYDKDFNNEADTPDNFQSRRPNTSFCFLDIRSPGLGDTAMYLCATSRDRGVGGYTFGSGTRLTVV.

The rearrangement uses TRBV6-5 and TRBJ2-7; a weak D match, TRBD2 (6 bases). The CDR3 covers 15 residues. The V end was cut by 7 bases, the J end by 4 bases, with 20 bases between. CDR1 is MNHEY and CDR2 is SVGAGI in the germline V gene. In DNA, the CDR3 is TGTGCCAGCAAAGGCGCCGGGACTCTGGAGTACGAGCAGTACTTC. Translated, it gives CASKGAGTLEYEQYF.

The chain combines TRBV28 with TRBJ2-2, with TRBD1 matching over 11 bases. This CDR3 spans 14 amino acids. CDR1 MDHEN and CDR2 SYDVKM come from the germline V gene. J lost 6 bases, V lost 6 bases, and 3 bases had no gene match. The CDR3 DNA sequence: TGTGCCAGCAGGGGGACAGGGGGGGCCGGGGAGCTGTTTTTT. Translating it yields CASRGTGGAGELFF.

As DNA, the CDR3 is TGTGCCAGCTCACCGGGACAGGGGGTAGAGACCCAGTACTTC. Protein: CASSPGQGVETQYF. The chain employs TRBV18 and TRBJ2-5, with 11 positions matching TRBD1. CDR3 length: 14 residues. The germline gives CDR1 KGHSH, CDR2 LQKENI. V shed 3 bases, J shed 4 bases, and the junction held 1 base outside the gene matches.

In its sample, this clone was seen a few times. This chain joins TRBV19 and TRBJ2-5, with TRBD1 matching over 7 bases. Trimming removed 6 bases from V and 5 bases from J; junction bases left unmatched: 6. Germline values: CDR1 LNHDA, CDR2 SQIVND (reference sequence). This CDR3 is 13 amino acids long. CDR3 in amino acids: CASSDRARETQYF. The CDR3 DNA reads as TGTGCCAGTAGCGACAGGGCTAGGGAGACCCAGTACTTC.

This chain connects TRBV7-9 to TRBJ1-1; perhaps TRBD1 as D (6 bases). The CDR3 loop spans 15 amino acids. Germline V gene data show CDR1 as SEHNR and CDR2 as FQNEAQ (reference sequence). V was shortened by 5 bases and J by 4 bases, with 17 bases between the two germline ends. The DNA of the CDR3 is TGTGCCAGCAGCCGGGACACGTACAGCGGCACTGAAGCTTTCTTT. Encoded protein: CASSRDTYSGTEAFF. Full variable domain (remainder filled in from reference TRBV7-9 and TRBJ1-1): DTGVSQNPRHKITKRGQNVTFRCDPISEHNRLYWYRQTLGQGPEFLTYFQNEAQLEKSRLLSDRFSAERPKGSFSTLEIQRTEQGDSAMYLCASSRDTYSGTEAFFGQGTRLTVV.

The chain uses TRBV11-3 and TRBJ2-1; TRBD2 matches 10 bases. CDR3 length equals 14 residues. CDR1 is SGHNT and CDR2 is YENEEA in the germline V gene. V lost 5 bases, J lost 10 bases, and 8 bases stayed unmatched. The CDR3 reads CASSPSGRGREQFF. The CDR3 DNA follows: TGTGCCAGCAGCCCAAGCGGGAGGGGTCGGGAGCAGTTCTTC.

The count of this clone is one. The rearrangement links TRBV11-2 to TRBJ2-2, with no clear D. The CDR3 is made up of 14 amino acids. Germline V gene lookup returns CDR1 SGHAT and CDR2 FQNNGV. With 5 bases removed from V and 1 base from J, the gap between germline ends came to 8 bases. The CDR3 DNA is TGTGCCAGCAGCCGACTCCAGAACACCGGGGAGCTGTTTTTT. Translation gives CASSRLQNTGELFF.

The chain has TRBV12-5 and TRBJ1-1, with TRBD1 matching 8 bases. J was trimmed by 5 bases and V by 4 bases; bases with no gene match: 6. This CDR3 contains 14 residues. Germline loops: CDR1 LGHNT, CDR2 FRNRAP. The CDR3 sequence: CASGSWDRRTEAFF. The DNA for the CDR3 is TGTGCTAGTGGTTCCTGGGACAGGAGGACTGAAGCTTTCTTT.

This chain links TRBV10-3 with TRBJ2-7, with 9 bases fitting TRBD1. The germline gives CDR1 ENHRY, CDR2 SYGVKD. The CDR3 is 13 amino acids. Germline trimming cut 5 bases from V and 4 bases from J; bases unmatched to any gene: 3. DNA for the CDR3: TGTGCCATCAGTCAGGACAGGGGTTACGAGCAGTACTTC. Protein sequence: CAISQDRGYEQYF.

V and J are TRBV7-2 and TRBJ2-7; 8 bases map to TRBD1. Germline CDR1 is SGHTA and CDR2 is FQGNSA. CDR3 length: 18 residues. V shed 4 bases and J 2 bases; nucleotides not matched to a gene: 16. CDR3 protein: CASSSNPPDRVVAYEQYF. In nucleotides, the CDR3 is TGTGCCAGCAGCTCTAACCCCCCGGACAGGGTGGTGGCCTACGAGCAGTACTTC.

A remark on this clone: In the same sample, other DNA sequences code for this CDR3. The chain has TRBV18 and TRBJ1-2; D unclear. Germline V gene lookup returns CDR1 KGHSH and CDR2 LQKENI. The CDR3 totals 13 residues. V was cut by 6 bases and J by 3 bases, with 11 bases left in between. CDR3 protein: CASSPGEDYGYTF. In nucleotides, the CDR3 is TGTGCCAGCTCGCCCGGGGAGGACTATGGCTACACCTTC.

In DNA, the CDR3 is TGTGCCAGCAGCTTAGGGGGCCATCAGCCCCAGCATTTT. Translated, it gives CASSLGGHQPQHF. The V and J genes are TRBV11-3 and TRBJ1-5; D is perhaps TRBD1 (5 bases). The V gene lost 1 base and the J gene lost 5 bases, with 6 bases spanning the gap. Germline V CDR1 and CDR2: SGHNT, YENEEA. This CDR3 spans 13 amino acids.

J is TRBJ1-1 and V is TRBV6-1; D may be TRBD1 (5 bases). CDR1 is MNHNS and CDR2 is SASEGT in the germline V gene. This CDR3 is 15 amino acids long. The germline V and J ends were trimmed by 2 bases and 0 bases, with 10 bases remaining between them. Here the CDR3 reads CASSEYGQLNTEAFF. The CDR3 bases are TGTGCCAGCAGTGAATACGGACAACTGAACACTGAAGCTTTCTTT.

This chain uses TRBV7-9 with TRBJ2-7, with D perhaps matching TRBD1 (6 bases). Looked up from germline, CDR1 is SEHNR and CDR2 is FQNEAQ (reference sequence). The CDR3 length is 14 residues. V lost 5 bases and J 7 bases, leaving 18 bases between the germline ends. The CDR3 loop is CASSREAPTGEQYF. CDR3 sequence (DNA): TGTGCCAGCAGCCGTGAGGCTCCTACAGGGGAGCAGTACTTC.

This sequence joins TRBV30 and TRBJ2-7, with 7 nucleotides matching TRBD2. The CDR3 sequence is 13 residues long. The V gene end was trimmed by 3 bases and the J gene end by 2 bases; junction bases not matched to a gene: 4. CDR1 GTSNPN and CDR2 SVGIG come from the germline V gene (reference sequence). The CDR3 DNA reads as TGTGCCTGGAGGGCTAGCGGAACCTACGAGCAGTACTTC. Protein sequence: CAWRASGTYEQYF.

This chain connects TRBV7-6 to TRBJ2-2; a weak D match, TRBD1 (6 bases). Between the trimmed V and J ends, which lost 3 bases and 1 base, there was a span of 9 bases. The CDR3 length is 15 residues. CDR1 is SGHVS and CDR2 is FNYEAQ in the germline V gene. The CDR3 sequence is CASSLGTLNTGELFF. For the CDR3, the DNA is TGTGCCAGCAGCTTGGGGACACTGAACACCGGGGAGCTGTTTTTT.

The V and J genes are TRBV4-2 and TRBJ2-1, with 9 bases identical to TRBD2. Unmatched junction bases numbered 11, after V lost 0 bases and J lost 8 bases. Germline V gives CDR1 LGHNA, CDR2 YNFKEQ. CDR3 length: 17 amino acids. The CDR3 DNA sequence: TGTGCCAGCAGCCAAGATGGGGCTAGCGGGAATTCCGATGAGCAGTTCTTC. Protein product: CASSQDGASGNSDEQFF.

The rearrangement joins TRBV2 to TRBJ2-2, with 9 nucleotides matching TRBD2. The ends lost 6 bases at V and 3 bases at J; junction bases unmatched: 5. Germline V lookup: CDR1 SNHLY, CDR2 FYNNEI. CDR3 length: 15 residues. The CDR3: CASRARLADTGELFF. In DNA form, the CDR3 reads TGTGCCAGCAGGGCCCGACTAGCGGACACCGGGGAGCTGTTTTTT.

The chain carries TRBV7-9 and TRBJ2-7, with 9 bases matching TRBD2. Germline lookup yields CDR1 SEHNR and CDR2 FQNEAQ (reference sequence). The CDR3 runs 17 residues. Trimming at V came to 6 bases and at J to 1 base, leaving 13 bases not matched to a gene. The CDR3 spells CASSGLAGRSTSYEQYF. CDR3 DNA sequence: TGTGCCAGCAGTGGGCTAGCGGGACGCTCAACTTCCTACGAGCAGTACTTC.

This clone came up once. The V and J genes are TRBV5-1 and TRBJ2-7, with 9 positions matching TRBD1. V was pared by 3 bases and J by 0 bases, with 1 base of the junction left unmatched. CDR1 is SGHRS, CDR2 YFSETQ, per germline. CDR3 length equals 14 residues. The chain's CDR3 is CASSSGQGSYEQYF. CDR3 coding DNA: TGCGCCAGCAGCTCGGGACAGGGCTCCTACGAGCAGTACTTC.

V usage is TRBV19 and J usage is TRBJ1-2, with D possibly matching TRBD1 (5 bases). Between the trimmed V and J ends, which lost 8 bases and 4 bases, there was a span of 14 bases. The CDR3 consists of 13 residues. Germline V gene data show CDR1 as LNHDA and CDR2 as SQIVND (reference sequence). CDR3 nucleotides: TGTGCCAGTTACGCCTGGGGCCTCTATGGCTACACCTTC. Amino acid sequence: CASYAWGLYGYTF.

The chain recombines TRBV10-3 with TRBJ1-3, with a possible D match to TRBD1 (5 bases). V lost 10 bases and J lost 0, with 13 bases in between. The CDR3 covers 14 residues. The germline gives CDR1 ENHRY, CDR2 SYGVKD. The CDR3 nucleotides are TGTGCCACCTGGCCAGGGTTCTCTGGAAACACCATATATTTT. It encodes CATWPGFSGNTIYF.

This clone was seen only a few times. The chain is built from TRBV6-5 and TRBJ2-4; the D gene is possibly TRBD1 (5 bases). V lost 7 bases, J lost 8 bases, and 18 bases lay in between. The germline gives CDR1 MNHEY, CDR2 SVGAGI. The CDR3 contains 14 residues. Here the CDR3 DNA reads TGTGCCAGCACCTCTAGGGGCCGTGGGTACATTCAGTACTTC. As protein: CASTSRGRGYIQYF.

The table lists this clone with a count of one. The chain has TRBV23-1 and TRBJ1-2; 7 bases are shared with TRBD1. TRBV23-1 qualifies as an ORF whose function is uncertain. This CDR3 comprises 14 residues. V was pared by 7 bases and J by 0 bases, with 5 bases of the junction left unmatched. CDR3 protein: CASTPGGTNYGYTF. The CDR3 DNA is TGCGCCAGCACCCCAGGGGGGACTAACTATGGCTACACCTTC.

The J gene is TRBJ2-3, the V gene TRBV18; D is possibly TRBD2 (5 bases). Per germline, CDR1 KGHSH and CDR2 LQKENI. The CDR3 runs 16 residues. With 2 bases removed from V and 1 base from J, the gap between germline ends came to 13 bases. CDR3 nucleotides: TGTGCCAGCTCACCATTACCGGGGATTCGCACAGATACGCAGTATTTT. Protein sequence: CASSPLPGIRTDTQYF. The full variable domain, in which reference TRBV18 and TRBJ2-3 provide the parts outside the CDR3, is NAGVMQNPRHLVRRRGQEARLRCSPMKGHSHVYWYRQLPEEGLKFMVYLQKENIIDESGMPKERFSAEFPKEGPSILRIQQVVRGDSAAYFCASSPLPGIRTDTQYFGPGTRLTVL.